This TCR beta chain emerged from a study of control samples from healthy donors and cancer patients. Using immunoSEQ multiplex PCR, the repertoire was profiled, and TCRdb retains in-frame clones only, with some absent. The table lists fewer than 500,000 clones, 90% of them singletons. The specimen was PBMCs. This clonotype originated in a man in his forties or fifties with head and neck cancer.

The chain's CDR3 is CASSLGDYNSPLHF. DNA for the CDR3: TGTGCCAGCAGCTTAGGGGATTATAATTCACCCCTCCACTTT. The chain is built from TRBV7-9 and TRBJ1-6; unclear D gene. The germline V gene has CDR1 SEHNR and CDR2 FQNEAQ (reference sequence). V was pared by 1 base and J by 4 bases, with 5 bases between. The CDR3 runs 14 residues.